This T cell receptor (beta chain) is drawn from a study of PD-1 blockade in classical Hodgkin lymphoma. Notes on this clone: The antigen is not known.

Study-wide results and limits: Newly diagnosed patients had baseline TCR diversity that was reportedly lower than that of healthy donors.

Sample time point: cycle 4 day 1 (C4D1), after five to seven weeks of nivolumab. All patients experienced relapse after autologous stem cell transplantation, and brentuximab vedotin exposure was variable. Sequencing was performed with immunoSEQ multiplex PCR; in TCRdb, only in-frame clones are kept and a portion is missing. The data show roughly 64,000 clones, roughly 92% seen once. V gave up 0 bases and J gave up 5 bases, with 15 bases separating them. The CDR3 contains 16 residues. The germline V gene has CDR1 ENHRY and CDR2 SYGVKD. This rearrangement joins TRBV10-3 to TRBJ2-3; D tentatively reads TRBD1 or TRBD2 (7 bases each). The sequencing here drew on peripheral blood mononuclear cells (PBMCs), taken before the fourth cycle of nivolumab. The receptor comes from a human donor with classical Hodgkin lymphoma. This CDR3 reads CAISESGGGLQDTQYF. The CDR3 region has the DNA TGTGCCATCAGTGAGTCGGGAGGGGGCCTCCAAGATACGCAGTATTTT.